One and the same sample provided the 9 T cell receptor beta chains below, sequenced in a study of cytomegalovirus exposure and HLA in healthy donors. A multiplex PCR was run with 60 Vbeta primers and 13 Jbeta primers. Sequencing used immunoSEQ multiplex PCR; TCRdb keeps in-frame clones, though not all of them. The data show more than 80,000 clones, with around 64% seen just once and around 3.5% held by the top ten. The sample was PBMCs. The origin of the receptors is a man in his sixties in good health and CMV-seronegative.

This rearrangement joins TRBV12-2 to TRBJ2-3; the DNA was not compared with TRBD2, the D call given in the table. TRBV12-2 is assigned pseudogene status. CDR3 length: 16 residues. CDR3 loop: CASRARGGGHTDTQYF. The DNA for the CDR3 is TGTGCAAGTCGCGCCCGCGGGGGGGGACACACAGATACGCAGTATTTT.

The V call is TRBV5-6, the J call TRBJ2-1; 8 nucleotides match TRBD2. The CDR3 covers 16 residues. The germline V gene encodes CDR1 SGHDT and CDR2 YYEEEE. The V segment lost 0 bases and the J segment 1 base; nucleotides outside the gene matches: 3. The CDR3 region has the DNA TGTGCCAGCAGCTTGGAGAGCGGGAGTTCCTACAATGAGCAGTTCTTC. This sequence encodes CASSLESGSSYNEQFF. The full variable domain, in which reference TRBV5-6 and TRBJ2-1 provide the parts outside the CDR3, is DAGVTQSPTHLIKTRGQQVTLRCSPKSGHDTVSWYQQALGQGPQFIFQYYEEEERQRGNFPDRFSGHQFPNYSSELNVNALLLGDSALYLCASSLESGSSYNEQFFGPGTRLTVL.

The chain uses TRBV5-6 and TRBJ1-6, with TRBD1 as a possible D gene (6 bases). Germline V gives CDR1 SGHDT, CDR2 YYEEEE. This CDR3 comprises 14 residues. Between the trimmed V and J ends, which lost 4 bases and 7 bases, there was a span of 12 bases. In DNA, the CDR3 is TGTGCCAGCAGCCCCGGACAGCCAAATTCACCCCTCCACTTT. It encodes CASSPGQPNSPLHF.

This sequence joins TRBV20-1 and TRBJ1-1; D call uncertain. V was trimmed by 4 bases and J by 1 base, leaving 4 bases between them. The CDR3 runs to 11 residues. The germline CDR1 and CDR2 sequences are DFQATT and SNEGSKA (reference sequence). The CDR3, as DNA: TGCAGTGCTATCAAGAACACTGAAGCTTTCTTT. Translated: CSAIKNTEAFF.

This rearrangement joins TRBV14 to TRBJ2-5; weak D call: TRBD2 (5 bases). CDR3 length equals 15 residues. Germline CDR1 and CDR2: SGHDN and FVKESK. Trimming pared 4 bases from V and 2 bases from J, leaving 14 bases between. The CDR3 sequence is CASSPYNGVQETQYF. CDR3 bases: TGTGCCAGCAGCCCATACAACGGGGTTCAAGAGACCCAGTACTTC.

The chain joins TRBV29-1 to TRBJ1-4, with TRBD1 identical over 9 bases. The CDR3 runs 14 residues. CDR1 and CDR2 from the germline V gene are SQVTM and ANQGSEA. The ends lost 6 bases at V and 3 bases at J; junction bases unmatched: 5. CDR3 DNA sequence: TGCAGCGTAGGACAGGGGATCGCTAATGAAAAACTGTTTTTT. Its protein is CSVGQGIANEKLFF. Filled out from reference TRBV29-1 and TRBJ1-4, the complete variable domain reads SAVISQKPSRDICQRGTSLTIQCQVDSQVTMMFWYRQQPGQSLTLIATANQGSEATYESGFVIDKFPISRPNLTFSTLTVSNMSPEDSSIYLCSVGQGIANEKLFFGSGTQLSVL.

This chain links TRBV2 with TRBJ1-4, with 8 bases that match TRBD1. The CDR3 spans 14 residues. V lost 5 bases and J lost 6; bases outside the gene matches: 5. Germline CDR1 SNHLY, CDR2 FYNNEI. CDR3 amino acids: CASSMNRGDEKLFF. The CDR3, as DNA: TGTGCCAGCAGTATGAACAGGGGGGATGAAAAACTGTTTTTT.

The V call is TRBV6-1, the J call TRBJ1-5; D is perhaps TRBD1 (5 bases). Trimming shortened V by 9 bases and J by 2 bases, and 14 bases separated the two germline ends. This CDR3 region has 14 residues. Germline CDR1 reads MNHNS; CDR2 reads SASEGT. The CDR3 is CASMIGVGNQPQHF. CDR3 DNA sequence: TGTGCCAGTATGATAGGGGTGGGCAATCAGCCCCAGCATTTT.

V and J are TRBV10-2 and TRBJ1-2; D is ambiguous. The V end lost 6 bases, the J end lost 6 bases, and 14 bases lay between the germline ends. This CDR3 contains 13 residues. Germline CDR1 is WSHSY and CDR2 is SAAADI. The CDR3 loop is CASRQTMWDGYTF. CDR3 in DNA: TGCGCCAGCAGACAGACAATGTGGGATGGCTACACCTTC.